The entry below describes one T cell receptor (beta chain). Its antigen is currently not known. No much larger clone exists at a distance of one base, and base qualities are not known. This entry comes from a study of CD8 T cells in Susac syndrome (dated by TCRdb to between 2019 and 2020). About the full investigation: Among the sequenced Susac syndrome patients, roughly six had clinically active disease and fewer than 10 were in clinical remission. At blood withdrawal, Susac syndrome patients were either therapy-naive, taking corticosteroids (in some cases with IVIg as well), or taking IVIg alone. Whether CD8+ T cell activation and differentiation in Susac syndrome was antigen driven was tested using repertoire sequencing. Clonality of the CD8+ T cell repertoire was compared between more than 10 healthy donors, around 14 Susac syndrome patients and 15 or so multiple sclerosis patients. Results and caveats for the whole study, not just this receptor: Clonal expansion was seen in Susac syndrome CD8+ repertoires, peaking in CD8+ TEMRA cells and being greater in clinically active patients than in remitting ones. The number of individuals in the TCR sequencing and HLA analysis was recognized as being relatively small. Looking at Susac-specific public clones, the researchers identified sixteen in the total CD8+ repertoire and five in the CD8+ TEMRA repertoire.

Peripheral blood CD8+ and CD4+ T cells from healthy donors, Susac syndrome patients and multiple sclerosis patients were profiled by high-throughput TCR beta sequencing. The Susac syndrome patients fulfilled recently defined diagnostic criteria for either definite or probable disease. Bulk CD8+ and CD4+ T cells were purified magnetically by negative isolation, whereas CD8+ TEMRA cells were enriched by FACS. Blood was drawn into EDTA tubes, processed within 24 hours, and PBMCs were isolated by density gradient centrifugation. PBMCs intended for TCR sequencing were cryopreserved in liquid nitrogen and thawed later in a water bath at 37 degrees C. The sorted or isolated CD4+, CD8+ and CD8+ TEMRA cells reached a purity of at least 90%. The CDR3 starts with the cysteine, ends with the phenylalanine, and has 15 residues. This entry keeps only the CDR3 DNA: 45 bases, framed from base 1. The germline V gene (reference sequence) yields LNHNV for CDR1 and YYDKDF for CDR2. Deletion took 3 bases off V and 3 bases off J, with a span of 15 bases between the germline ends.

RNA was extracted using the RNeasy kit, and about 0.45 to 1 ug of the RNA was reverse transcribed with random hexamers. TCR beta CDR3 regions were amplified with the immunoSEQ multiplex PCR assay covering 54 Vbeta and 13 Jbeta segments. Bias from PCR amplification was corrected by using a synthetic template baseline for primer optimization and for computational correction. As for how the authors treated the data: Only productive sequences were kept, with reads annotated to V, D and J genes according to IMGT and analyzed in immunoSEQ Analyzer. Clonality was computed as one minus Shannon entropy normalized by log2 of the number of productive unique sequences. Public and private clones were assessed among the 100 most prevalent clones of each patient and control. A clone was defined as Susac-specific if it was absent from the healthy and MS cohorts, from approximately 980 published viral clones and from other ImmuneACCESS disease sequences. TCRdb reworked the public reads: Q25 trimming with fastp, MiXCR clone assembly, productive beta chains retained. Identical CDR3 protein sequences are pooled into one entry, listed with their most common genes and DNA. It is TCRdb's table, rather than the study itself, that gives the V and J calls and clone size. The sample data list roughly 100,000 distinct CDR3 sequences, and around 94% of these were observed just once. The ten largest clones represent 0.41% of the sample.

Sequenced: CD8+ T cells from PBMCs. Recombination joined TRBV15 with TRBJ2-7; TRBD2 could be the D gene, as 7 bases match. This TCR derives from a human donor with Susac syndrome. The nucleotide sequence is given as TGTGCCACCAGCAGCCAGGGAGGGGGGTACTACGAGCAGTACTTC. This translates into CATSSQGGGYYEQYF.